The entry that follows covers one T cell receptor beta chain sequence. No cognate antigen has been identified for it. Within one base of it there is no much larger clone, and no base qualities were kept. The immunoSEQ Assay, a bias-controlled multiplex PCR, was used to amplify TCRbeta CDR3 regions from genomic DNA. Per the source publication's procedure: The number of nucleated cells in each sample was estimated by amplification of reference gene primers within the assay. To quantify the absolute abundance of each unique TCRbeta CDR3 rearrangement, sequence reads were collapsed and filtered. Productive Simpson clonality was computed per sample as the square root of Simpson's diversity index over productive rearrangements. TCRdb stores this immuneACCESS table with in-frame sequences only. Part of the clones is absent; in the studies checked, under half of the shortfall reflects unresolved V genes, and no reason is known for the rest. For V, J and clone size, that table is used; D and trimming come from the DNA. Recorded for this sample are about 200,000 clones; 65% to 90% of them occurred a single time. The top ten clones comprise over 9.5% of the sample.

Participants in the prospective study were aged roughly 18 to 95 years, lived in some 24 United States geographic areas, and enrolled through a virtual design. Cohort assignment in the prospective study relied on participant-reported clinical history from a screening survey and a study questionnaire. Recovered participants in ImmuneRACE Cohort 3 were defined as having two consecutive negative NP/OP PCR tests, clearance from a healthcare professional, or resolution of symptoms. Mobile phlebotomists in the prospective study collected whole blood, serum and a nasopharyngeal or oropharyngeal swab from every participant. Participants in the prospective study had the option to provide additional blood draws and questionnaires over an approximately 2-month period. Prospective study blood samples were shipped either frozen or at room temperature before DNA extraction. This sample was included in a study of blood T cell repertoires in COVID-19 (dated by TCRdb to 2018 to 2021). Describing the broader study: The collaborator samples originated in the United States, Italy and Spain and spanned the acute and convalescent phases of COVID-19. The prospective study material was composed of cDNA or gDNA derived from T cells, B-cell-depleted T cells, or PBMCs. The dataset comprised deeply sampled blood TCRbeta repertoires from subjects exposed to, actively infected with, or recovered from COVID-19. The repertoires were made available in a free public database intended to serve as a resource for research on the immune response to SARS-CoV-2. Samples came from the ongoing ImmuneRACE study (first 160 participants) plus 1,254 subjects from 6 global collaborators. A de-identified subject ID, COVID-19 status, age in years and sex were almost always included in the sample metadata. HLA class I and class II types, where available, came from metadata supplied by the sample provider rather than from assay-based typing. Study-wide findings and limitations: How much clinical and demographic metadata was included differed by source and by participant, and the metadata was provided uncurated.

Counted from cysteine to phenylalanine, this CDR3 has 13 amino acids. The kept DNA is CDR3 alone, 39 bases in frame from the first base. Per the germline V gene, MDHEN is the CDR1 and SYDVKM is the CDR2. V loses 6 bases at its end and J loses 0 bases; junction bases beyond the gene matches: 1. The clonotype comes from a man aged 40-49 years who had recovered from COVID-19. The sequencing input was PBMCs or T cells enriched from blood (not recorded which). The receptor chain draws on TRBV28 and TRBJ1-1, and TRBD1 aligns with 7 junction nucleotides. The encoded CDR3 is CASSGTVNTEAFF. The DNA is as follows: TGTGCCAGCAGCGGGACAGTGAACACTGAAGCTTTCTTT.